This T cell receptor beta chain was observed in a study of T cells in Graves' hyperthyroidism and ophthalmopathy (dated by TCRdb to about 2019). For the wider study: Peripheral blood was collected at initial diagnosis, before any treatment. TCR V-J signatures able to tell the groups apart were searched for in a discovery cohort of approximately 95 patients, of whom 43 had Graves' ophthalmopathy and 55 to 60 had stable Graves' hyperthyroidism. Whether ophthalmopathy could be predicted prospectively was tested in an independent validation cohort made up of roughly 19 hyperthyroidism patients plus 17 patients who later progressed to ophthalmopathy. The approximately 100 discovery patients were randomly split 7:3 into training and test sets. In about six Graves' hyperthyroidism patients, the study also compared T-cell repertoires from thyroid tissue with T-cell repertoires from blood. After sampling, hyperthyroidism patients received methimazole starting at 30 mg daily, and ophthalmopathy patients received high-dose intravenous methylprednisolone. TCR Vbeta CDR3 sequencing of 135 peripheral blood samples (roughly 41 ophthalmopathy, 70 to 85 hyperthyroidism and around 17 progressor patients) is reported in the paper.

Broader findings and caveats from the paper: In validation, progression to ophthalmopathy was predicted by the model with approximately 67% sensitivity and 72.22% specificity, a median of about 6 months before onset. No statistical method was used to set the sample size in advance, and investigators knew the group allocation. Most expanded thyroid clonotypes (frequency above 0.001) were also detected in blood, a finding suggesting that blood repertoires may reflect thyroid immune responses. Ophthalmopathy was separated from stable hyperthyroidism by a 13 V-J signature model, with 85% to 90% sensitivity and roughly 81% specificity obtained in cross-validation and 80%/75% obtained in testing.

The TCR beta CDR3 regions were amplified from RNA transcripts. A first-round RT-PCR of the TCR CDR3 used the HTBI primer set with the Qiagen OneStep RT-PCR kit. Libraries were constructed in a second round of multiplex PCR, after which size selection and purification were performed. Sequencing of the libraries was done on an Illumina HiSeq2000 using paired-end 100 bp reads. From the authors' description of their analysis: SOAPnuke was used to process the raw data, throwing out any read that contained adapters or uncalled bases, had a mean Phred below 15, or lacked an exact constant-primer or identifier match. High-quality paired reads were merged using COPE v1.2.5, and each unique nucleotide sequence was defined as a clonotype. MiTCR v1.1 was used to align the clonotypes against IMGT TRBV, TRBD and TRBJ reference segments. The analysis was restricted to V-J combinations with a frequency above 0.0001, which together covered roughly 99% of the repertoires. A TCS score was defined as the ratio between F50 (clonal expansion) and ExV (chaos), using BLOSUM62-based TCRdist between CDR3 peptides within each V-J. Welch's t-statistics and random forest reduced several hundred V-J features to around 14, which were used in a naive Bayes classifier (R e1071). In-frame beta chains were kept once TCRdb had trimmed the public reads at Q25 with fastp and called clones with MiXCR. Rows merge per CDR3 protein into single entries with the most common DNA and genes. TCRdb's processing, not the authors', yielded these V and J calls. Recorded for this sample are fewer than 800,000 distinct CDR3 sequences; roughly 17% of them occurred a single time. The ten largest clonotypes hold around 7.7% of the sample.

This clonotype was counted many times. What antigen it recognizes has not been identified. Nothing much larger sits one base from this clone, and base qualities are not available. Stable Graves' hyperthyroidism was defined as the absence of progression to ophthalmopathy over 18 months of follow-up. Hyperthyroidism patients were newly diagnosed, with disease duration under 2 months, and aged 18 to 65 years. Exclusion was applied to patients with uncontrolled infections, other autoimmune diseases, pregnancy or lactation. Diagnoses were based on clinical symptoms, serum thyroxine and TRAb, thyroid ultrasound and orbital computed tomography. Ficoll-Paque density gradient centrifugation was used to isolate PBMCs from around 9.1 ml of fresh peripheral blood. Total RNA was extracted with Trizol reagent, and quality was checked on an Agilent 2100 Bioanalyzer. The sample comprised blood. This TCR was sampled from a man aged 18 to 29 with Graves' hyperthyroidism.

The CDR3 here reads CASGGASDRYYGYTF. In nucleotides, the sequence is TGTGCTAGTGGCGGGGCCTCGGATCGCTACTATGGCTACACCTTC. This sequence uses TRBV12-5 and TRBJ1-2, and perhaps TRBD1 as D gene, on 5 matching bases. The germline V gene encodes CDR1 LGHNT and CDR2 FRNRAP. Taken from cysteine to phenylalanine, the CDR3 has 15 residues. Just the 45-base CDR3 DNA is kept, in frame starting at base 1. V is reduced by 6 bases and J by 3 bases, leaving a spacing of 17 bases between them.